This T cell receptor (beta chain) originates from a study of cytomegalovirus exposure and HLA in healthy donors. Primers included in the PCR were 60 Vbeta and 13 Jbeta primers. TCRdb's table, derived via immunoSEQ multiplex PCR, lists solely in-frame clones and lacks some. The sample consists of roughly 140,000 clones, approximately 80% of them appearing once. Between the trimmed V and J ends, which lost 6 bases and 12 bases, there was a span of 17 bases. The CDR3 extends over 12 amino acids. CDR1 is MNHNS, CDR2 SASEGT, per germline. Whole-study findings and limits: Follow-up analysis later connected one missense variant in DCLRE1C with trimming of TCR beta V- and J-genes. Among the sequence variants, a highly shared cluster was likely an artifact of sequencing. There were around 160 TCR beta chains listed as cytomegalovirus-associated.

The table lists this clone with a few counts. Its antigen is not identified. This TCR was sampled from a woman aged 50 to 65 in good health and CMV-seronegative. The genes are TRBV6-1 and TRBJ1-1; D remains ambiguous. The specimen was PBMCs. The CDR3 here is CASSPNLVVSFF. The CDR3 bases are TGTGCCAGCAGCCCTAATCTAGTTGTTTCTTTCTTT.